Given below is one T cell receptor beta chain in context. Its antigen is currently unknown. Using immunoSEQ multiplex PCR, the repertoire was profiled, and TCRdb retains in-frame clones only, with some absent. The repertoire holds around 160,000 clones, around 86% seen once, with 3.5% to 5% in the top ten. The sample belongs to a study of T cell responses to AZD1222 COVID-19 vaccine. This CDR3 is built from 15 residues. The V segment lost 5 bases and the J segment 0 bases; nucleotides outside the gene matches: 3. CDR1 and CDR2 (germline): SGHTA, FQGTGA. Study conclusions and caveats: Possibly, clonal diversity was underestimated; donors were largely white British and included more females.

This sequence joins TRBV7-3 and TRBJ1-2; 10 nucleotides agree with TRBD1. Here the sequenced sample was peripheral blood, taken on day 0 of MenACWY control vaccination. This receptor was obtained from an adult in good health. CDR3 in amino acids: CASSPGTGANYGYTF. CDR3 DNA sequence: TGTGCCAGCAGCCCTGGGACAGGGGCTAACTATGGCTACACCTTC.